The 20 T cell receptor beta chains below were found in one sample sequenced in a study of OX40 agonist ivuxolimab in advanced cancers. Generated by immunoSEQ multiplex PCR, the TCRdb table keeps only in-frame clones and is missing some. This table has about 55,000 clones, roughly 90% appearing once. Sequenced material: CD4+ or CD8+ T cells sorted from blood, taken in a trial of the OX40 agonist ivuxolimab. These receptors were collected from an adult with an advanced solid tumor such as melanoma, head and neck, liver or kidney cancer.

This clone was seen a single time. Written as DNA, the CDR3 is TGTGCCAGTAGTAGGAACACTGAAGCTTTCTTT. Protein sequence: CASSRNTEAFF. The chain uses TRBV19 and TRBJ1-1; D is unresolved. Trimming took 4 bases from V and 1 from J, leaving 1 base between them. Germline loops: CDR1 LNHDA, CDR2 SQIVND (reference sequence). CDR3 size: 11 residues. The variable domain in full, completed from reference TRBV19 and TRBJ1-1, reads DGGITQSPKYLFRKEGQNVTLSCEQNLNHDAMYWYRQDPGQGLRLIYYSQIVNDFQKGDIAEGYSVSREKKESFPLTVTSAQKNPTAFYLCASSRNTEAFFGQGTRLTVV.

This chain links TRBV6-1 with TRBJ1-1, with D unresolved. Germline V gene sequence: CDR1 MNHNS, CDR2 SASEGT. The CDR3 has 13 amino acids. The ends were cut back, 6 bases at V and 5 bases at J, with 13 bases in the middle. CDR3 in amino acids: CASRERTWTEAFF. The CDR3 DNA follows: TGTGCCAGCAGGGAAAGGACGTGGACTGAAGCTTTCTTT.

V and J are TRBV19 and TRBJ1-5, with TRBD1 identical over 10 bases. CDR3 length: 16 residues. With V trimmed by 2 bases and J by 6 bases, 7 bases remained unmatched. Germline CDR1 is LNHDA and CDR2 is SQIVND (reference sequence). For the CDR3, the DNA is TGTGCCAGTAGTATACCCCTCGGGACAGGGGTTCAGCCCCAGCATTTT. It specifies CASSIPLGTGVQPQHF.

The chain links TRBV7-2 to TRBJ2-5, with 11 bases lining up with TRBD2. This CDR3 is built from 14 residues. The germline CDR1 and CDR2 sequences are SGHTA and FQGNSA. V lost 5 bases, J lost 5 bases, and 4 bases stayed unmatched. The CDR3 DNA reads as TGTGCCAGCAGCGCGGCTAGCGGGAGGGAGACCCAGTACTTC. This codes for CASSAASGRETQYF.

This clone was observed a few times. This chain joins TRBV6-6 and TRBJ2-5, with D tentatively TRBD1 (6 bases). V lost 6 bases to trimming and J lost 4 bases, with 15 bases between them. CDR3 length equals 14 residues. Germline-derived CDR1 and CDR2 are MNHNY and SVGAGI (reference sequence). This CDR3 reads CASRATGKAETQYF. The CDR3 DNA follows: TGTGCCAGCAGGGCAACAGGGAAGGCAGAGACCCAGTACTTC.

This clone is categorized as medium-sized (0.01 to 0.1%). The chain combines TRBV6-1 with TRBJ2-7, with D tentatively TRBD1 (5 bases). CDR1 is MNHNS, CDR2 SASEGT, per germline. Trimming left V 6 bases short and J 0 bases short, with 12 bases between. This CDR3 is built from 14 residues. In DNA, the CDR3 is TGTGCCAGCAGCTTAGACAGACTCTCCTACGAGCAGTACTTC. This encodes CASSLDRLSYEQYF.

The chain is built from TRBV4-1 and TRBJ1-4; D call uncertain. The V gene's germline CDR1 is MGHRA and CDR2 YSYEKL. Trimming removed 2 bases from V and 8 bases from J, with 15 bases in between. The CDR3 runs to 15 residues. The CDR3 protein is CASSQMGLGKEKLFF. CDR3 DNA sequence: TGCGCCAGCAGCCAAATGGGCCTCGGGAAGGAAAAACTGTTTTTT.

The chain recombines TRBV29-1 with TRBJ2-5, with TRBD2 matching 8 bases. CDR3 length: 12 amino acids. CDR1 SQVTM and CDR2 ANQGSEA come from the germline V gene. V lost 4 bases and J lost 4; bases outside the gene matches: 2. This CDR3 reads CSVGSGRETQYF. In nucleotides, the CDR3 is TGCAGCGTTGGAAGCGGGAGAGAGACCCAGTACTTC.

This clone was picked up one time. The CDR3 nucleotides read TGTGCCTGGAGAGACGCCGGGGAGCTGTTTTTT. Protein product: CAWRDAGELFF. The chain combines TRBV30 with TRBJ2-2, with D unresolved. The CDR3 length is 11 residues. Germline-derived CDR1 and CDR2 are GTSNPN and SVGIG (reference sequence). V dropped 3 bases and J dropped 6 bases, with 5 bases sitting between them.

The chain links TRBV5-3 to TRBJ2-1; perhaps D is TRBD1 or TRBD2 (5 bases each). TRBV5-3 is an open reading frame whose function is uncertain. The CDR3 is 15 residues long. Between the trimmed V and J ends, which lost 0 bases and 4 bases, there was a span of 11 bases. The chain's CDR3 is CARSLGGTLYNEQFF. DNA for the CDR3: TGTGCCAGAAGCTTGGGGGGGACCTTGTACAATGAGCAGTTCTTC.

CDR3 loop: CASTKQGYGYTF. The CDR3 nucleotides read TGTGCCAGCACCAAACAGGGCTATGGCTACACCTTC. The J gene is TRBJ1-2, the V gene TRBV28; D might be TRBD1 (6 bases). CDR1 is MDHEN and CDR2 is SYDVKM in the germline V gene. CDR3 length: 12 residues. The germline V and J ends were trimmed by 7 bases and 4 bases, with 10 bases remaining between them.

The chain joins TRBV5-6 to TRBJ2-7; 9 bases are a match to TRBD2. Trimming at V came to 5 bases and at J to 5 bases, leaving 11 bases not matched to a gene. Looked up from germline, CDR1 is SGHDT and CDR2 is YYEEEE. CDR3 size: 15 residues. The CDR3 DNA follows: TGTGCCAGCAGTCGGTCCCCAGCGGGAGGCCACGAGCAGTACTTC. Translation: CASSRSPAGGHEQYF.

The gene calls are TRBV5-1 and TRBJ1-2; D may be TRBD1 (5 bases). CDR1 and CDR2 (germline): SGHRS, YFSETQ. The CDR3 has 13 residues. Trimming removed 4 bases from V and 4 bases from J, with 11 bases in between. Here the CDR3 reads CASSGGLGYGYTF. DNA for the CDR3: TGCGCCAGCAGCGGGGGTCTGGGCTATGGCTACACCTTC.

The chain joins TRBV5-6 to TRBJ2-3; 7 bases are shared with TRBD2. The junction had 12 bases not matched to a gene; V was cut back by 3 bases and J by 2 bases. The CDR3 is 17 residues long. Germline lookup yields CDR1 SGHDT and CDR2 YYEEEE. As DNA, the CDR3 is TGTGCCAGCAGCTCCACTAGCGCCCCATTCCCCACAGATACGCAGTATTTT. The encoded protein is CASSSTSAPFPTDTQYF. Full variable domain (remainder filled in from reference TRBV5-6 and TRBJ2-3): DAGVTQSPTHLIKTRGQQVTLRCSPKSGHDTVSWYQQALGQGPQFIFQYYEEEERQRGNFPDRFSGHQFPNYSSELNVNALLLGDSALYLCASSSTSAPFPTDTQYFGPGTRLTVL.

This chain uses TRBV7-9 with TRBJ2-1; the D gene could be TRBD1 or TRBD2 (5 bases each). Germline CDR1 is SEHNR and CDR2 is FQNEAQ (reference sequence). The CDR3 spans 14 residues. The V end lost 11 bases, the J end lost 8 bases, and 22 bases lay between the germline ends. Written as DNA, the CDR3 is TGTGCCGGCGCTCCCGAGGGACGGAGCTATGAGCAGTTCTTC. Encoded protein: CAGAPEGRSYEQFF.

V usage is TRBV6-1 and J usage is TRBJ1-5; D is uncertain. Germline CDR1 reads MNHNS; CDR2 reads SASEGT. The CDR3 is made up of 16 amino acids. Trimming stripped 4 bases from V and 1 base from J, with 14 bases between. The CDR3 region is CASSATNRGSNQPQHF. Written as DNA, the CDR3 is TGTGCCAGCAGTGCCACTAATCGCGGGAGCAATCAGCCCCAGCATTTT.

A single count supports this clone. DNA of the CDR3: TGCAGTGCTGGGGCCGTAGATACGCAGTATTTT. It yields the protein CSAGAVDTQYF. V and J are TRBV20-1 and TRBJ2-3; maybe TRBD1 (5 bases). V was pared by 5 bases and J by 5 bases, with 8 bases between. Germline-derived CDR1 and CDR2 are DFQATT and SNEGSKA (reference sequence). The CDR3 is 11 amino acids.

The rearrangement joins TRBV7-8 to TRBJ2-7; TRBD1 might be the D (5 bases). CDR1 and CDR2 (germline): SGHVS, FQNEAQ. V lost 5 bases and J lost 0, with 11 bases in between. CDR3 length: 14 residues. The CDR3 DNA sequence: TGTGCCAGCAGCCCCCTGGACATCTCCTACGAGCAGTACTTC. Translating it yields CASSPLDISYEQYF. The variable domain in full, completed from reference TRBV7-8 and TRBJ2-7, reads GAGVSQSPRYKVAKRGQDVALRCDPISGHVSLFWYQQALGQGPEFLTYFQNEAQLDKSGLPSDRFFAERPEGSVSTLKIQRTQQEDSAVYLCASSPLDISYEQYFGPGTRLTVT.

The chain uses TRBV18 and TRBJ1-1, with a weak D call TRBD1 (5 bases). This CDR3 spans 15 amino acids. Per germline, CDR1 KGHSH and CDR2 LQKENI. With 3 bases removed from V and 5 bases from J, the gap between germline ends came to 16 bases. The CDR3 DNA follows: TGTGCCAGCTCACCTGACCCGGCGGGGCGAACTGAAGCTTTCTTT. It encodes CASSPDPAGRTEAFF.

The chain carries TRBV30 and TRBJ1-3, with D uncertain. The V and J ends lost 4 bases and 1 base respectively, with 5 bases between them. CDR1 and CDR2 from the germline V gene are GTSNPN and SVGIG (reference sequence). The CDR3 runs to 12 residues. The CDR3 protein is CAWMGSGNTIYF. For the CDR3, the DNA is TGTGCCTGGATGGGATCTGGAAACACCATATATTTT. The full variable domain, in which reference TRBV30 and TRBJ1-3 provide the parts outside the CDR3, is SQTIHQWPATLVQPVGSPLSLECTVEGTSNPNLYWYRQAAGRGLQLLFYSVGIGQISSEVPQNLSASRPQDRQFILSSKKLLLSDSGFYLCAWMGSGNTIYFGEGSWLTVV.